What follows describes a single TCR beta chain. What it binds is unknown. These data belong to a study of cytomegalovirus exposure and HLA in healthy donors. Looking at the study overall: Out of 398 genotyped donors, about 76% belonged to the Caucasian-associated ancestry cluster. General observations from the study: In a later analysis, TCR beta V- and J-gene trimming showed a link to a missense DCLRE1C variant. Roughly uniform depth of sequencing across donors was assumed in presence/absence analyses.

The PCR was carried out with 60 Vbeta primers and 13 Jbeta primers. The data were produced by immunoSEQ multiplex PCR, yet TCRdb's version contains in-frame clones alone and is incomplete. The data show roughly 250,000 clones, roughly 80% seen once. CDR3 length equals 13 residues. CDR1 MDHEN and CDR2 SYDVKM come from the germline V gene. The V and J ends lost 0 bases and 6 bases respectively, with 9 bases between them. The source material was PBMCs. This chain uses TRBV28 with TRBJ2-7; D gene unclear. This receptor was taken from a girl between 2 and 10 years old in good health and CMV-seronegative. In DNA form, the CDR3 reads TGTGCCAGCAGTTTATGGGGCGCTCTCGAGCAGTACTTC. Translation: CASSLWGALEQYF.